Given below is one T cell receptor (beta chain) in context. CDR3 length equals 14 residues. CDR1 is LNHDA, CDR2 SQIVND, per germline (reference sequence). The V end lost 7 bases, the J end lost 0 bases, and 12 bases lay between the germline ends. Profiled with immunoSEQ multiplex PCR; TCRdb holds only in-frame clones, not every one. This sample has tens of thousands of clones; roughly 80% occur once, and the top ten carry 25% to 30%. The entry originates in a study of blood T cell repertoires in COVID-19. Study-level information: PBMCs, B-cell-depleted T cells, or T cells were the source of the cDNA or gDNA that made up the material.

The sequencing sample was made of peripheral blood. This sequence originates from a human donor in a cohort sampled during active COVID-19. The J gene is TRBJ1-2, the V gene TRBV19, with D hard to call. The CDR3 reads CASKVGATNYGYTF. CDR3 nucleotides: TGTGCCAGTAAAGTAGGAGCTACTAACTATGGCTACACCTTC.